Each of the 18 T cell receptor beta chains below was sequenced from the same sample in a study of T cell changes during pregnancy in multiple sclerosis (dated by TCRdb to 2018 to 2020). The receptor library was made with the immunoSEQ multiplex PCR assay. The immuneACCESS repertoire file appears here via TCRdb, limited to in-frame rearrangements. These files lack a portion of the clones; in checked studies, under half of the deficit traces to unresolved V genes, and the cause of the others is not known. The sample contains tens of thousands of clones, about 91% of them found a single time. Less than 5.5% of the sample goes to the ten largest clones. The specimen was CD8+ T cells from peripheral blood mononuclear cells, collected before pregnancy. Receptors originate from a female donor with multiple sclerosis, enrolled in a pregnancy study.

This chain uses TRBV5-1 with TRBJ2-5; 8 positions match TRBD2. V lost 1 base, J lost 4 bases, and 3 bases stayed unmatched. Germline-derived CDR1 and CDR2 are SGHRS and YFSETQ. This CDR3 spans 14 amino acids. CDR3 nucleotides: TGCGCCAGCAGCTTGAAAGCGGGGGTAGAGACCCAGTACTTC. This gives the protein CASSLKAGVETQYF.

This chain joins TRBV30 and TRBJ1-4; D possibly corresponds to TRBD1 (5 bases). The CDR3 has 12 residues. Germline V gene lookup returns CDR1 GTSNPN and CDR2 SVGIG (reference sequence). The V end lost 8 bases, the J end lost 6 bases, and 13 bases lay between the germline ends. The CDR3 DNA follows: TGTGCCGAGGGCGGAGGGGATGAAAAACTGTTTTTT. It encodes CAEGGGDEKLFF.

The V gene is TRBV7-9, the J gene TRBJ2-7, with TRBD1 matching over 8 bases. Trimming removed 3 bases from V and 0 bases from J; junction bases left unmatched: 7. Looked up from germline, CDR1 is SEHNR and CDR2 is FQNEAQ (reference sequence). This CDR3 region has 16 residues. The CDR3 loop reads CASSFPLQGDSYEQYF. CDR3 nucleotide sequence: TGTGCCAGCAGCTTCCCCTTACAGGGGGACTCCTACGAGCAGTACTTC. Based on the CDR3 plus reference TRBV7-9 and TRBJ2-7, the full variable domain is DTGVSQNPRHKITKRGQNVTFRCDPISEHNRLYWYRQTLGQGPEFLTYFQNEAQLEKSRLLSDRFSAERPKGSFSTLEIQRTEQGDSAMYLCASSFPLQGDSYEQYFGPGTRLTVT.

V gene TRBV4-1 combines with J gene TRBJ2-3; D remains ambiguous. Trimming stripped 5 bases from V and 4 bases from J, with 4 bases between. This CDR3 has 11 amino acids. CDR1 MGHRA and CDR2 YSYEKL come from the germline V gene. CDR3 loop: CASSYSDTQYF. CDR3 in DNA: TGCGCCAGCAGCTATTCAGATACGCAGTATTTT.

J is TRBJ2-5 and V is TRBV2; D remains ambiguous. The CDR3 sequence is 15 residues long. V shed 7 bases and J shed 1 base, with 16 bases lying between them. Germline V CDR1 and CDR2: SNHLY, FYNNEI. Here the CDR3 reads CASTNPDSTQETQYF. The CDR3 coding sequence is TGTGCCAGCACCAACCCAGACTCGACCCAAGAGACCCAGTACTTC.

The chain combines TRBV27 with TRBJ1-2, with TRBD1 identical over 7 bases. The trim removed 5 bases at V and 3 bases at J, leaving 6 bases unmatched. The CDR3 sequence is 14 residues long. Germline loops: CDR1 MNHEY, CDR2 SMNVEV (reference sequence). The DNA for the CDR3 is TGTGCCAGCAGTCCTATAGACAGGGACTATGGCTACACCTTC. Translation: CASSPIDRDYGYTF.

The rearrangement uses TRBV11-2 and TRBJ1-5; 8 positions match TRBD1. V gave up 9 bases and J gave up 7 bases; unmatched junction bases: 5. This CDR3 is 12 amino acids long. CDR1 and CDR2 from the germline V gene are SGHAT and FQNNGV. CDR3: CASGQGSQPQHF. The CDR3 nucleotides read TGTGCCAGTGGACAGGGCTCACAGCCCCAGCATTTT.

The V and J genes are TRBV5-8 and TRBJ1-3; D remains unclear. The V gene's germline CDR1 is SGHTS and CDR2 YDEGEE. This CDR3 spans 15 amino acids. V lost 2 bases and J lost 0, with 9 bases in between. In nucleotides, the CDR3 is TGTGCCAGCAGCTTCCCCGGTTACTCTGGAAACACCATATATTTT. This encodes CASSFPGYSGNTIYF.

The chain combines TRBV5-6 with TRBJ2-4, with 12 bases aligning to TRBD2. Germline CDR1 and CDR2: SGHDT and YYEEEE. The CDR3 loop spans 17 amino acids. J gave up 0 bases and V 4 bases, and 5 bases lay outside the gene matches. CDR3 DNA: TGTGCCAGCAGCACCGGACTAGCGGGGTTAGCCAAAAACATTCAGTACTTC. It translates to CASSTGLAGLAKNIQYF.

The rearrangement links TRBV19 to TRBJ2-7, with a possible D match to TRBD1 (5 bases). Trimming cost V 3 bases and J 4 bases, with 10 bases left between them. The germline V gene encodes CDR1 LNHDA and CDR2 SQIVND (reference sequence). The CDR3 contains 13 residues. CDR3 bases: TGTGCCAGTAGTATGCTTCAGGGATACGAGCAGTACTTC. This gives the protein CASSMLQGYEQYF.

The rearrangement uses TRBV10-1 and TRBJ2-2, with 7 nucleotides matching TRBD2. J lost 0 bases, V lost 10 bases, and 5 bases had no gene match. Germline V gives CDR1 WNHNN, CDR2 SYGVQD (reference sequence). CDR3 length: 14 amino acids. In DNA form, the CDR3 reads TGCGCCACCTTAAGCGGGGCGAACACCGGGGAGCTGTTTTTT. Encoded protein: CATLSGANTGELFF.

Note on this clone: Germline is not matched at one junction end, which may reflect a read error. In DNA, the CDR3 is TGTTCAGGTCGGGGGATGAACACCGGGGAGCTGTTTTTT. It specifies CSGRGMNTGELFF. The chain couples TRBV29-1 to TRBJ2-2; TRBD2 might be the D (6 bases). CDR3 length equals 13 residues. The germline CDR1 and CDR2 sequences are SQVTM and ANQGSEA.

The chain joins TRBV19 to TRBJ1-1, with D maybe TRBD1 (6 bases). Trimming left V 2 bases short and J 1 base short, with 11 bases between. The germline gives CDR1 LNHDA, CDR2 SQIVND (reference sequence). The CDR3 totals 15 residues. The CDR3 reads CASSITGTPNTEAFF. The CDR3 DNA reads TGTGCCAGTAGTATAACCGGGACACCGAACACTGAAGCTTTCTTT.

The table lists this clone with a few counts. In DNA form, the CDR3 reads TGTGCCAGCAGTGACTCTACGGGGAGCACAGATACGCAGTATTTT. As protein: CASSDSTGSTDTQYF. The chain is built from TRBV6-4 and TRBJ2-3; a weak D match, TRBD2 (5 bases). Trimming cost V 0 bases and J 0 bases, with 7 bases left between them. Germline CDR1 MRHNA, CDR2 SNTAGT. The length of the CDR3 is 15 residues.

V usage is TRBV4-1 and J usage is TRBJ1-1; D not certain. Germline V gene data show CDR1 as MGHRA and CDR2 as YSYEKL. The CDR3 covers 14 residues. Trimming stripped 0 bases from V and 5 bases from J, with 10 bases between. The CDR3: CASSQDIGGTEAFF. CDR3 DNA sequence: TGCGCCAGCAGCCAAGATATCGGAGGGACTGAAGCTTTCTTT.

The V call is TRBV18, the J call TRBJ2-2; 9 nucleotides agree with TRBD1. Unmatched junction bases numbered 9, after V lost 10 bases and J lost 0 bases. Germline CDR1 is KGHSH and CDR2 is LQKENI. This CDR3 comprises 16 residues. The CDR3 DNA reads TGTGCCATAGGGACAGGGATTACTGCGAACACCGGGGAGCTGTTTTTT. It translates to CAIGTGITANTGELFF. The whole variable domain, filled in from reference TRBV18 and TRBJ2-2, reads NAGVMQNPRHLVRRRGQEARLRCSPMKGHSHVYWYRQLPEEGLKFMVYLQKENIIDESGMPKERFSAEFPKEGPSILRIQQVVRGDSAAYFCAIGTGITANTGELFFGEGSRLTVL.

The rearrangement links TRBV7-9 to TRBJ2-5, with 12 positions matching TRBD2. The V gene's germline CDR1 is SEHNR and CDR2 FQNEAQ (reference sequence). V shed 5 bases and J 4 bases; nucleotides not matched to a gene: 5. This CDR3 spans 15 amino acids. The CDR3 region is CASSPRTSGVETQYF. Written as DNA, the CDR3 is TGTGCCAGCAGCCCACGGACTAGCGGGGTAGAGACCCAGTACTTC.

J is TRBJ1-3 and V is TRBV2, with 8 bases matching TRBD1. CDR1 is SNHLY and CDR2 is FYNNEI in the germline V gene. The CDR3 runs 16 residues. With 3 bases clipped from V and 0 bases from J, the junction kept 4 bases outside the gene matches. The CDR3 loop reads CASSDRTGHSGNTIYF. The DNA for the CDR3 is TGTGCCAGCAGTGACAGGACAGGGCACTCTGGAAACACCATATATTTT.